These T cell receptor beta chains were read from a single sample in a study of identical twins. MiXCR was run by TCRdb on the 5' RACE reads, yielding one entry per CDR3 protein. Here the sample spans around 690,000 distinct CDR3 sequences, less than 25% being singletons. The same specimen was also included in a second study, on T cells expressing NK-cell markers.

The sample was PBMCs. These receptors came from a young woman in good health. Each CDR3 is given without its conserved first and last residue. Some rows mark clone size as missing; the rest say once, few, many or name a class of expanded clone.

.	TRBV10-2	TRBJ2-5	ASSDVLFQETQY
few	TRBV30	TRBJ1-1	AWSVLLNTEAF
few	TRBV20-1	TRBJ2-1	SARKSGLAGGNEQF
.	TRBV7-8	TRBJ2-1	ASSLSGADEQF
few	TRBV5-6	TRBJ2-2	ASSLVGRPGELF
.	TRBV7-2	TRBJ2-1	ASSFKGALNEQF
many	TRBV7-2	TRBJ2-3	ASSLWADTQY
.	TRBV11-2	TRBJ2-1	ASSQGLLEQF
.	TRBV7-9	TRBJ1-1	ASSGIEAF
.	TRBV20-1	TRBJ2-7	SANRIPSYEQY
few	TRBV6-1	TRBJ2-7	ASRRDSPYEQY